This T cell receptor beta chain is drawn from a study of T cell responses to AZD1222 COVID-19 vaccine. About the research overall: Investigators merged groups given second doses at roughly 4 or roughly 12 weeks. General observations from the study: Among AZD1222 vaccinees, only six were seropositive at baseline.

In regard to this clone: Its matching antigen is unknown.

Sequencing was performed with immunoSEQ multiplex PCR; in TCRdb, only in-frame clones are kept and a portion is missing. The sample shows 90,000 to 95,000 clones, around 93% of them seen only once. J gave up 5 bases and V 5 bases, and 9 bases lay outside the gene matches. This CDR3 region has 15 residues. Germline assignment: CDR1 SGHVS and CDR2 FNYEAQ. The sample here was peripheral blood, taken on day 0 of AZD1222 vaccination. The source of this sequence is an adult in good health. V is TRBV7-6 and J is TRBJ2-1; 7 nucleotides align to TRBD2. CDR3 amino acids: CASSPPQGGHNEQFF. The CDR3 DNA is TGTGCCAGCAGCCCCCCCCAGGGAGGGCACAATGAGCAGTTCTTC. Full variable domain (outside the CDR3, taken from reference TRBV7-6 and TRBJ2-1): GAGVSQSPRYKVTKRGQDVALRCDPISGHVSLYWYRQALGQGPEFLTYFNYEAQQDKSGLPNDRFSAERPEGSISTLTIQRTEQRDSAMYRCASSPPQGGHNEQFFGPGTRLTVL.